The subject of this entry is one T cell receptor (beta chain). Primed by a sample-barcoded 5' primer and a J-beta primer mix, a second PCR proceeded for about 6 to 11 cycles. TCRdb re-analysed the 5' RACE reads in MiXCR, keeping a single row per CDR3 protein. The sample shows 800,000 to 1,300,000 distinct CDR3 sequences, less than 25% of them seen only once. This sample was taken from a study of blood T cells in healthy people across ages. V lost 6 bases and J lost 4; bases outside the gene matches: 8. Germline CDR1 and CDR2: MNHNS and SASEGT. This CDR3 has 16 residues. The same sample was also used in a study of T cells of mothers and their children. This second study says: Study donors consisted of a few healthy Caucasian mothers and their six children. The authors used all extracted RNA for cDNA synthesis, at around 1.6 ug per 15 ul. Slightly higher, non-significant overlap characterized related mother-child pairs relative to unrelated pairs. No T cell clones of persistent microchimeric origin were detected.

The sequence derives from a girl aged 2-10 years in good health. Specimen: blood. The rearrangement links TRBV6-1 to TRBJ1-6; 8 positions match TRBD1. The CDR3 loop is CASRVGQGGYNSPLHF. In nucleotides, the CDR3 is TGTGCCAGCAGGGTCGGACAGGGAGGATATAATTCACCCCTCCACTTT.